The clone carrying this T cell receptor beta chain showed up just a few times. The CDR3 is made up of 10 amino acids. In germline, CDR1 is MDHEN, CDR2 SYDVKM. These data are taken from a study of OX40 agonist ivuxolimab in advanced cancers. Study summary: Patients were given ivuxolimab, an antibody that agonizes OX40 (CD134).

Produced via immunoSEQ multiplex PCR; TCRdb's table is partial and in-frame only. The table lists 100,000 or so clones, approximately 90% of them singletons, with under 0.65% in the top ten. The rearrangement links TRBV28 to TRBJ1-2; no firm D call. The source was CD4+ or CD8+ T cells sorted from blood, collected in a trial of the OX40 agonist ivuxolimab. The clonotype comes from an adult with an advanced solid tumor such as melanoma, head and neck, liver or kidney cancer. This CDR3 reads CGTKEEGYTF. CDR3 DNA sequence: TGTGGCACGAAGGAGGAGGGCTACACCTTC.